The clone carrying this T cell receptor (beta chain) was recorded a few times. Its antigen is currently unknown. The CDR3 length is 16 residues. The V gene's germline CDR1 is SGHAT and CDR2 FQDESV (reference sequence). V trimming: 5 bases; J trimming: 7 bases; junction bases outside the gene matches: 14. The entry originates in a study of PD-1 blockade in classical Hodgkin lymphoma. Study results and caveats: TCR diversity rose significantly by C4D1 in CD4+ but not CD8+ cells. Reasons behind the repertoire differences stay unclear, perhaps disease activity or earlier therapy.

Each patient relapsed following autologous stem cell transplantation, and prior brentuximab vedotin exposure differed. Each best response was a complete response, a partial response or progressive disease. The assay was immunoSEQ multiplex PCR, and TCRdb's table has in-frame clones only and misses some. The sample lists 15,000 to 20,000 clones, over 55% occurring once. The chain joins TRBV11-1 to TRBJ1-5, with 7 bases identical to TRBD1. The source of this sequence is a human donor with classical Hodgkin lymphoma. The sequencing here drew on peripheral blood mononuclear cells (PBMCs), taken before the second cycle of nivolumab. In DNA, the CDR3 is TGTGCCAGCAGCAGGGCGACAGGGTCTGAATTGCAGCCCCAGCATTTT. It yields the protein CASSRATGSELQPQHF. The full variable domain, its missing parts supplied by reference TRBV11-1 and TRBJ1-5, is EAEVAQSPRYKITEKSQAVAFWCDPISGHATLYWYRQILGQGPELLVQFQDESVVDDSQLPKDRFSAERLKGVDSTLKIQPAELGDSAMYLCASSRATGSELQPQHFGDGTRLSIL.